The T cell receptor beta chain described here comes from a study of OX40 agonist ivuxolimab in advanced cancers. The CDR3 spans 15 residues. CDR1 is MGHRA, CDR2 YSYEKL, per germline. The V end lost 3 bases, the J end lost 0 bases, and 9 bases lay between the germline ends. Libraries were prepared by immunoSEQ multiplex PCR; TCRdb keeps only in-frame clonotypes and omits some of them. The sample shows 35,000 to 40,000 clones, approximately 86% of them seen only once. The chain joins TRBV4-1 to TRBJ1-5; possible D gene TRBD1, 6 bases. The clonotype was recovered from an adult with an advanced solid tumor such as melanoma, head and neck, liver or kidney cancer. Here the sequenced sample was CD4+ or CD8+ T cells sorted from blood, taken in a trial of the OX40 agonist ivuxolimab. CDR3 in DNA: TGCGCCAGCAGCCAGGGGGGGGCTAGCAATCAGCCCCAGCATTTT. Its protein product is CASSQGGASNQPQHF.